The 11 T cell receptor beta chains presented below share a single source sample, sequenced in a study of T cell responses to AZD1222 COVID-19 vaccine. Libraries were prepared by immunoSEQ multiplex PCR; TCRdb keeps only in-frame clonotypes and omits some of them. Here the sample spans around 80,000 clones, approximately 90% being singletons. The source was peripheral blood, collected 28 days after the second AZD1222 dose. The source is an adult who received the AZD1222 COVID-19 vaccine.

The chain uses TRBV7-3 and TRBJ2-1; TRBD2 agrees at 13 bases. The CDR3 consists of 15 residues. J gave up 7 bases and V 5 bases, and 5 bases lay outside the gene matches. Germline V lookup: CDR1 SGHTA, CDR2 FQGTGA. CDR3 nucleotide sequence: TGTGCCAGCAGCGGCCGGACTAGCGGGAGTAATGAGCAGTTCTTC. Its protein product is CASSGRTSGSNEQFF.

The J gene is TRBJ2-1, the V gene TRBV5-6, with D possibly matching TRBD2 (5 bases). In germline, CDR1 is SGHDT, CDR2 YYEEEE. V was clipped by 5 bases and J by 3 bases, with 18 bases between them. There are 16 residues in the CDR3. The CDR3 sequence is CASSTPSASYYNEQFF. CDR3 coding DNA: TGTGCCAGCAGTACCCCCTCGGCTAGCTACTACAATGAGCAGTTCTTC.

J is TRBJ1-2 and V is TRBV28, with TRBD1 identical over 12 bases. This CDR3 contains 17 residues. CDR1 is MDHEN, CDR2 SYDVKM, per germline. Trimming removed 3 bases from V and 7 bases from J; junction bases left unmatched: 12. The CDR3 DNA is TGTGCCAGCAGTTTTCGTTCCTGGGGGACAGGGGGCCTTGGCTACACCTTC. Translating it yields CASSFRSWGTGGLGYTF.

The chain is built from TRBV7-6 and TRBJ2-1; D might be TRBD2 (7 bases). The CDR3 runs 16 residues. Trimming removed 4 bases from V and 4 bases from J, with 17 bases in between. Germline V lookup: CDR1 SGHVS, CDR2 FNYEAQ. For the CDR3, the DNA is TGTGCCAGCAGCTCCTCCGGGGGGCGCATTTACAATGAGCAGTTCTTC. As protein: CASSSSGGRIYNEQFF.

This chain joins TRBV6-1 and TRBJ1-5; D remains ambiguous. CDR1 MNHNS and CDR2 SASEGT come from the germline V gene. The CDR3 totals 12 residues. Trimming took 1 base from V and 7 from J, leaving 5 bases between them. The CDR3 here is CASSEGEQPQHF. The CDR3 bases are TGTGCCAGCAGTGAAGGTGAACAGCCCCAGCATTTT.

The rearrangement links TRBV5-6 to TRBJ2-7, with D possibly being TRBD2 (6 bases). CDR1 SGHDT and CDR2 YYEEEE come from the germline V gene. Trimming took 0 bases from V and 6 from J, leaving 13 bases between them. The CDR3 is made up of 14 amino acids. CDR3: CASSLVRELGEQYF. The CDR3 DNA reads TGTGCCAGCAGCTTGGTACGGGAGCTAGGCGAGCAGTACTTC.

The chain joins TRBV29-1 to TRBJ1-3; no definite D call. The CDR3 runs 15 residues. The germline gives CDR1 SQVTM, CDR2 ANQGSEA. The V end lost 3 bases, the J end lost 5 bases, and 17 bases lay between the germline ends. The CDR3 bases are TGCAGCGTTGAGGAGGTGGGAGGAGTACGAAACACCATATATTTT. Protein: CSVEEVGGVRNTIYF. Complete variable domain (other parts from reference TRBV29-1 and TRBJ1-3): SAVISQKPSRDICQRGTSLTIQCQVDSQVTMMFWYRQQPGQSLTLIATANQGSEATYESGFVIDKFPISRPNLTFSTLTVSNMSPEDSSIYLCSVEEVGGVRNTIYFGEGSWLTVV.

CDR3 sequence: CASSTRGEPGELFF. CDR3 DNA sequence: TGTGCCAGCAGCACGCGGGGGGAGCCCGGGGAGCTGTTTTTT. This chain connects TRBV13 to TRBJ2-2; 8 bases align to TRBD2. Losses at the gene ends were 5 bases for V and 6 bases for J; bases not matched to a gene: 5. Germline-derived CDR1 and CDR2 are PRHDT and FYEKMQ (reference sequence). This CDR3 has 14 amino acids.

The genes are TRBV7-7 and TRBJ2-4, with 8 bases fitting TRBD2. J was trimmed by 8 bases and V by 5 bases; bases with no gene match: 11. The germline gives CDR1 SSHAT, CDR2 FNYEAQ (reference sequence). The CDR3 length is 15 residues. CDR3 in amino acids: CASSSSSAGDDIQYF. CDR3 DNA: TGTGCCAGCAGCAGCTCTTCAGCGGGAGACGACATTCAGTACTTC.

This sequence joins TRBV12-3 or TRBV12-4 and TRBJ2-7; the D is unclear. Trimming pared 1 base from V and 3 bases from J, leaving 7 bases between. The CDR3 is made up of 13 amino acids. Written as DNA, the CDR3 is TGTGCCAGCAGTTTAGACTACCTCTACGAGCAGTACTTC. It translates to CASSLDYLYEQYF.

The chain employs TRBV5-1 and TRBJ2-1, with TRBD1 matching over 7 bases. CDR1 and CDR2 from the germline V gene are SGHRS and YFSETQ. The ends lost 0 bases at V and 6 bases at J; junction bases unmatched: 9. This CDR3 comprises 16 residues. In DNA, the CDR3 is TGCGCCAGCAGCTTGGAGCCAGGGGGATTTATCAATGAGCAGTTCTTC. Translated, it gives CASSLEPGGFINEQFF.